The clone carrying this T cell receptor beta chain was picked up a small number of times. As yet, its antigen is unknown. During its preparation, the TCRbeta library received unique molecular identifiers. TCRdb analysed the PCR reads with MiXCR anew, one entry per CDR3 protein. Of about 980,000 distinct CDR3 sequences listed, 25% to 30% are singletons. Trimming took 4 bases from V and 0 from J; bases not matched to a gene: 8. Germline assignment: CDR1 SGHRS and CDR2 YFSETQ. The CDR3 contains 17 residues. This entry belongs to a study of T-cell reconstitution after alpha-beta-depleted transplantation in children. The study's findings and limits: Surviving recipient cells, namely T cells and thymic progenitors, were the source of high day-60 TCRbeta diversity in some patients. Most T-cell counts and diversity one year after the transplant came from T cells that were newly produced. Reported findings indicate that, about two months after transplant, alpha-beta T cells came from several hundred expanded clones, which were derived from non-depleted graft cells.

The receptor comes from a boy in the first two years of life who had a stem cell transplant for SCID, so the T cells may come from the graft donor. Here the sequenced sample was PBMCs, mostly from graft donor cells, taken 360 days after TCRalphabeta/CD19-depleted stem cell transplant. The chain carries TRBV5-1 and TRBJ2-1, with TRBD2 matching over 9 bases. The CDR3 here is CASSPTSGLTSYNEQFF. The CDR3 DNA sequence: TGCGCCAGCAGCCCCACTAGCGGGCTGACCTCCTACAATGAGCAGTTCTTC. The full variable domain, rest sourced from reference TRBV5-1 and TRBJ2-1, is KAGVTQTPRYLIKTRGQQVTLSCSPISGHRSVSWYQQTPGQGLQFLFEYFSETQRNKGNFPGRFSGRQFSNSRSEMNVSTLELGDSALYLCASSPTSGLTSYNEQFFGPGTRLTVL.